One and the same sample provided the 3 T cell receptor beta chains below, sequenced in a study of T cell responses to AZD1222 COVID-19 vaccine. The table came from immunoSEQ multiplex PCR; TCRdb's copy has only in-frame clones and leaves some out. The data contain about 120,000 clones, roughly nine tenths of them singletons. Sequencing was performed on peripheral blood, taken on day 0 of AZD1222 vaccination. Receptors were obtained from an adult in good health.

This clone has a handful of counts. The CDR3 is CASSQEGTRDQPQHF. The CDR3 nucleotides read TGCGCCAGCAGCCAAGAGGGAACGCGTGATCAGCCCCAGCATTTT. V is TRBV4-1 and J is TRBJ1-5; D is unclear. The CDR3 has 15 residues. CDR1 and CDR2 (germline): MGHRA, YSYEKL. V was shortened by 0 bases and J by 5 bases, with 11 bases between the two germline ends.

This chain joins TRBV7-9 and TRBJ2-1; 7 bases agree with TRBD2. V lost 4 bases and J lost 4; bases outside the gene matches: 7. Germline values: CDR1 SEHNR, CDR2 FQNEAQ (reference sequence). This CDR3 contains 15 residues. The DNA for the CDR3 is TGTGCCAGCAGCTGGGGCAGCGGGGATTACAATGAGCAGTTCTTC. It is translated as CASSWGSGDYNEQFF.

This clone occurred once. This sequence joins TRBV30 and TRBJ2-5; possible D gene TRBD2, 6 bases. Germline V lookup: CDR1 GTSNPN, CDR2 SVGIG (reference sequence). The CDR3 spans 13 residues. V lost 3 bases to trimming and J lost 5 bases, with 13 bases between them. In nucleotides, the CDR3 is TGTGCCTGGAGGGCGGGGTCTGGGGAGACCCAGTACTTC. Translation: CAWRAGSGETQYF.